This entry lists 8 T cell receptor beta chains sequenced from one sample in a study of cytomegalovirus exposure and HLA in healthy donors. PCR used 60 Vbeta primers and 13 Jbeta primers. Data came from immunoSEQ multiplex PCR; TCRdb stores just in-frame clones and leaves some out. The data show 95,000 to 150,000 clones, approximately 79% seen once. Sample: PBMCs. The source of these receptors is a man aged 30-40 years in good health and CMV-seronegative.

The V call is TRBV7-2, the J call TRBJ1-5; 7 bases are shared with TRBD1. Germline CDR1 SGHTA, CDR2 FQGNSA. J gave up 8 bases and V 1 base, and 5 bases lay outside the gene matches. The CDR3 consists of 14 residues. CDR3 sequence: CASSLGTGAKPQHF. Here the CDR3 DNA reads TGTGCCAGCAGCTTAGGGACAGGCGCAAAGCCCCAGCATTTT.

This clone was counted between two and nine times. The chain recombines TRBV7-6 with TRBJ2-1; 8 bases line up with TRBD2. With V trimmed by 2 bases and J by 6 bases, 21 bases remained unmatched. This CDR3 region has 20 residues. Germline V gene lookup returns CDR1 SGHVS and CDR2 FNYEAQ. CDR3 sequence: CASSLFGGSAGGSWGNEQFF. CDR3 sequence (DNA): TGTGCCAGCAGCTTATTCGGTGGATCCGCGGGGGGCTCCTGGGGCAATGAGCAGTTCTTC.

The chain combines TRBV9 with TRBJ2-5, with 12 bases matching TRBD2. The germline CDR1 and CDR2 sequences are SGDLS and YYNGEE. The CDR3 spans 18 residues. The V segment lost 0 bases and the J segment 2 bases; nucleotides outside the gene matches: 8. The CDR3 sequence is CASSVATSGGTEQETQYF. For the CDR3, the DNA is TGTGCCAGCAGCGTAGCCACTAGCGGGGGGACCGAACAAGAGACCCAGTACTTC.

The chain joins TRBV9 to TRBJ1-4, with D hard to call. The CDR3 consists of 14 residues. Trimming pared 2 bases from V and 1 base from J, leaving 6 bases between. Germline assignment: CDR1 SGDLS and CDR2 YYNGEE. The CDR3 region is CASSVGVTNEKLFF. CDR3 DNA sequence: TGTGCCAGCAGCGTCGGGGTAACTAATGAAAAACTGTTTTTT.

V is TRBV29-1 and J is TRBJ1-2; D not certain. This CDR3 is built from 11 residues. Deletions cut 6 bases from V and 8 bases from J, with 13 bases between. Germline V lookup: CDR1 SQVTM, CDR2 ANQGSEA. As DNA, the CDR3 is TGCAGCGTCGACCCCGGGAGAGGCTACACCTTC. Its translation: CSVDPGRGYTF.

CDR3 sequence: CASSQTGLSYEQYF. The CDR3 DNA follows: TGTGCCAGCAGTCAGACAGGGTTGTCCTACGAGCAGTACTTC. The rearrangement joins TRBV6-5 to TRBJ2-7, with 7 bases matching TRBD1. The germline CDR1 and CDR2 sequences are MNHEY and SVGAGI. Unmatched junction bases numbered 5, after V lost 5 bases and J lost 1 base. The CDR3 covers 14 residues.

This clone has just one count. The junction shows a germline mismatch at one end, possibly a read error. This chain links TRBV2 with TRBJ1-5; 9 bases are a match to TRBD1. CDR3 length: 11 amino acids. In germline, CDR1 is SNHLY, CDR2 FYNNEI. The CDR3 spells CASGTGGSMDF. The CDR3 nucleotides are TGTGCCAGCGGTACAGGGGGCTCTATGGATTTT.

The chain combines TRBV5-1 with TRBJ1-2; 7 nucleotides line up with TRBD1. Trimming at V came to 0 bases and at J to 4 bases, leaving 9 bases not matched to a gene. Germline V lookup: CDR1 SGHRS, CDR2 YFSETQ. This CDR3 has 16 residues. CDR3 loop: CASSLGERGRGYGYTF. In nucleotides, the CDR3 is TGCGCCAGCAGCTTGGGCGAAAGGGGGCGAGGCTATGGCTACACCTTC.